This note documents a single T cell receptor (beta chain) sequence. The time point is: cycle 4 day 1 (C4D1), after less than seven weeks of nivolumab. All the patients suffered relapse after autologous stem cell transplantation, and brentuximab vedotin exposure differed. The study purified CD4+ T cells from thawed PBMCs using magnetic negative selection. Complete response, partial response or progressive disease was recorded as best response. The data originate from a study of PD-1 blockade in classical Hodgkin lymphoma. The table came from immunoSEQ multiplex PCR; TCRdb's copy has only in-frame clones and leaves some out. The data hold around 37,000 clones, with about 94% observed a single time. The starting material was CD4+ T cells from blood, obtained before the fourth cycle of nivolumab. This receptor was identified in a human donor with classical Hodgkin lymphoma.

The CDR3 loop reads CASQDRVEKLFF. In nucleotides, the CDR3 is TGTGCCTCACAGGACAGGGTGGAAAAACTGTTTTTT. The rearrangement uses TRBV30 and TRBJ1-4, with 8 bases identical to TRBD1. The CDR3 contains 12 residues. The germline CDR1 and CDR2 sequences are GTSNPN and SVGIG (reference sequence). Trimming at V came to 7 bases and at J to 8 bases, leaving 6 bases not matched to a gene.